The 21 T cell receptor beta chains in this list originate from one sample, sequenced in a study of OX40 agonist ivuxolimab in advanced cancers. The library came from the immunoSEQ multiplex PCR assay. Held by TCRdb, this immuneACCESS table contains in-frame sequences only and omits some clones. Under half of the omission traces to an unresolved V gene where checked; the cause of the rest is unknown. The sample profile shows some 99,000 clones; 94% of them were found once. The ten largest account for less than 0.2% of the sample. The source material was CD4+ or CD8+ T cells sorted from blood, sampled in a trial of the OX40 agonist ivuxolimab. The origin of the receptors is an adult with an advanced solid tumor such as melanoma, head and neck, liver or kidney cancer.

The CDR3 region is CSVVRSINYGYTF. Written as DNA, the CDR3 is TGCAGCGTTGTAAGATCTATAAACTATGGCTACACCTTC. The rearrangement joins TRBV29-1 to TRBJ1-2; D unclear. V was clipped by 4 bases and J by 2 bases, with 11 bases between them. Germline CDR1 reads SQVTM; CDR2 reads ANQGSEA. The CDR3 is made up of 13 amino acids.

V is TRBV9 and J is TRBJ1-2, with 9 bases that match TRBD1. The germline V gene encodes CDR1 SGDLS and CDR2 YYNGEE. V lost 0 bases to trimming and J lost 4 bases; unmatched junction nucleotides: 13. The CDR3 has 18 amino acids. CDR3 DNA sequence: TGTGCCAGCAGCGTAGCCGCAGGACAGGGGCCAGGACTCTATGGCTACACCTTC. Protein sequence: CASSVAAGQGPGLYGYTF.

The rearrangement uses TRBV29-1 and TRBJ2-7; D tentatively fits TRBD1 or TRBD2 (6 bases each). Per germline, CDR1 SQVTM and CDR2 ANQGSEA. The V end was cut by 1 base, the J end by 6 bases, with 16 bases between. CDR3 length: 14 residues. This chain's CDR3 is CSVEGVGGSGEQYF. The CDR3 coding sequence is TGCAGCGTTGAAGGCGTCGGGGGCTCTGGCGAGCAGTACTTC.

The chain links TRBV5-1 to TRBJ2-4; D gene ambiguous. Germline CDR1 is SGHRS and CDR2 is YFSETQ. The V end was cut by 0 bases, the J end by 2 bases, with 6 bases between. The CDR3 has 14 amino acids. The CDR3 loop reads CASSLGGTKNIQYF. The CDR3 DNA follows: TGCGCCAGCAGCTTGGGTGGAACCAAAAACATTCAGTACTTC. The whole variable domain, filled in from reference TRBV5-1 and TRBJ2-4, reads KAGVTQTPRYLIKTRGQQVTLSCSPISGHRSVSWYQQTPGQGLQFLFEYFSETQRNKGNFPGRFSGRQFSNSRSEMNVSTLELGDSALYLCASSLGGTKNIQYFGAGTRLSVL.

The chain employs TRBV7-9 and TRBJ2-6; D ambiguous. The CDR3 length is 17 residues. Trimming removed 4 bases at V and 0 bases at J, with 13 bases between. Germline V gene sequence: CDR1 SEHNR, CDR2 FQNEAQ (reference sequence). CDR3 protein: CASSSGQHPSGANVLTF. CDR3 nucleotide sequence: TGTGCCAGCAGCTCCGGCCAACATCCCTCTGGGGCCAACGTCCTGACTTTC.

The V gene is TRBV6-1, the J gene TRBJ2-7, with 7 bases that match TRBD1. The CDR3 loop spans 12 amino acids. Germline loops: CDR1 MNHNS, CDR2 SASEGT. Trimming cost V 5 bases and J 6 bases; bases outside gene matches: 4. The CDR3 nucleotides read TGTGCCAGCAGTTTGACAGGGTTCGAGCAGTACTTC. Amino acid sequence: CASSLTGFEQYF.

The chain is built from TRBV10-3 and TRBJ2-7; D is undetermined. In germline, CDR1 is ENHRY, CDR2 SYGVKD. CDR3 length: 12 residues. V was shortened by 2 bases and J by 1 base, with 3 bases between the two germline ends. CDR3 DNA: TGTGCCATCAGTGAGAAATCCTACGAGCAGTACTTC. Amino acid sequence: CAISEKSYEQYF.

This chain joins TRBV5-6 and TRBJ1-1; 7 nucleotides match TRBD1. The CDR3 has 14 amino acids. Germline V lookup: CDR1 SGHDT, CDR2 YYEEEE. V shed 5 bases and J 1 base; nucleotides not matched to a gene: 5. CDR3 nucleotide sequence: TGTGCCAGCAGAAAGGCAGGGGGGAACACTGAAGCTTTCTTT. As protein: CASRKAGGNTEAFF. The full variable domain, its missing parts supplied by reference TRBV5-6 and TRBJ1-1, is DAGVTQSPTHLIKTRGQQVTLRCSPKSGHDTVSWYQQALGQGPQFIFQYYEEEERQRGNFPDRFSGHQFPNYSSELNVNALLLGDSALYLCASRKAGGNTEAFFGQGTRLTVV.

The chain's CDR3 is CASSESNRLVDTEAFF. CDR3 nucleotides: TGTGCCAGCAGTGAATCGAATCGCCTTGTGGACACTGAAGCTTTCTTT. This chain uses TRBV25-1 with TRBJ1-1; D not resolved. Deletions cut 1 base from V and 3 bases from J, with 15 bases between. Germline CDR1 reads MGHDK; CDR2 reads SYGVNS. The CDR3 consists of 16 residues.

The gene calls are TRBV19 and TRBJ1-2; D might be TRBD1 (6 bases). With 5 bases removed from V and 5 bases from J, the gap between germline ends came to 18 bases. Germline V gene sequence: CDR1 LNHDA, CDR2 SQIVND (reference sequence). The length of the CDR3 is 15 residues. CDR3 region: CASSLWPGAGYGYTF. CDR3 bases: TGTGCCAGTAGTCTTTGGCCGGGGGCAGGGTATGGCTACACCTTC.

The chain uses TRBV5-4 and TRBJ1-2, with 9 bases that match TRBD1. This CDR3 has 15 amino acids. The V and J ends lost 5 bases and 4 bases, in that order; junction bases with no gene match: 9. Germline V gene data show CDR1 as SGHNT and CDR2 as YYREEE (reference sequence). The CDR3: CASRPGQGNIYGYTF. DNA of the CDR3: TGTGCCAGCAGACCCGGACAGGGGAACATCTATGGCTACACCTTC.

The V gene is TRBV19, the J gene TRBJ2-7; 11 bases are shared with TRBD2. Germline V gives CDR1 LNHDA, CDR2 SQIVND (reference sequence). V trimming: 5 bases; J trimming: 0 bases; junction bases outside the gene matches: 6. The CDR3 extends over 16 amino acids. The CDR3, as DNA: TGTGCCAGTAGTCTCAGACTAGCGGGGTCCTCCTACGAGCAGTACTTC. Protein product: CASSLRLAGSSYEQYF.

J is TRBJ1-6 and V is TRBV5-6, with D maybe TRBD1 (5 bases). Germline CDR1 is SGHDT and CDR2 is YYEEEE. Deletions cut 1 base from V and 2 bases from J, with 10 bases between. The CDR3 consists of 16 residues. The CDR3 bases are TGTGCCAGCAGCTTGTTAGGGGAAACCTATAATTCACCCCTCCACTTT. This translates into CASSLLGETYNSPLHF. Based on the CDR3 plus reference TRBV5-6 and TRBJ1-6, the full variable domain is DAGVTQSPTHLIKTRGQQVTLRCSPKSGHDTVSWYQQALGQGPQFIFQYYEEEERQRGNFPDRFSGHQFPNYSSELNVNALLLGDSALYLCASSLLGETYNSPLHFGNGTRLTVT.

V and J are TRBV7-9 and TRBJ1-4; D might be TRBD1 (5 bases). The CDR3 sequence is 15 residues long. Germline V gene sequence: CDR1 SEHNR, CDR2 FQNEAQ (reference sequence). The V and J ends lost 2 bases and 8 bases respectively, with 15 bases between them. The CDR3 DNA sequence: TGTGCCAGCAGCTTAATGGACACCGAAGCGGAAAAACTGTTTTTT. This sequence encodes CASSLMDTEAEKLFF. The full variable domain, rest sourced from reference TRBV7-9 and TRBJ1-4, is DTGVSQNPRHKITKRGQNVTFRCDPISEHNRLYWYRQTLGQGPEFLTYFQNEAQLEKSRLLSDRFSAERPKGSFSTLEIQRTEQGDSAMYLCASSLMDTEAEKLFFGSGTQLSVL.

The chain couples TRBV7-2 to TRBJ1-2, with TRBD1 matching 8 bases. CDR1 and CDR2 (germline): SGHTA, FQGNSA. V lost 4 bases and J lost 5; bases outside the gene matches: 6. CDR3 length equals 14 residues. The CDR3 region has the DNA TGTGCCAGCAGCTCGACAGGGGCGGGGTATGGCTACACCTTC. Translating it yields CASSSTGAGYGYTF. The whole variable domain, remainder taken from reference TRBV7-2 and TRBJ1-2, is GAGVSQSPSNKVTEKGKDVELRCDPISGHTALYWYRQSLGQGLEFLIYFQGNSAPDKSGLPSDRFSAERTGGSVSTLTIQRTQQEDSAVYLCASSSTGAGYGYTFGSGTRLTVV.

The J gene is TRBJ1-1, the V gene TRBV4-1; the D is unclear. Trimming took off 4 bases at V and 1 base at J, with 7 bases between the two ends. Germline V lookup: CDR1 MGHRA, CDR2 YSYEKL. CDR3 length: 13 residues. In nucleotides, the CDR3 is TGCGCCAGCAGCCCCCGCTCGAACACTGAAGCTTTCTTT. Translated: CASSPRSNTEAFF.

The gene calls are TRBV4-1 and TRBJ2-1, with D perhaps matching TRBD1 (5 bases). CDR1 MGHRA and CDR2 YSYEKL come from the germline V gene. The V end lost 0 bases, the J end lost 6 bases, and 9 bases lay between the germline ends. This CDR3 contains 14 residues. The CDR3 reads CASSQEAQGNEQFF. In nucleotides, the CDR3 is TGCGCCAGCAGCCAAGAGGCCCAGGGCAATGAGCAGTTCTTC.

The gene calls are TRBV29-1 and TRBJ2-1; D uncertain. With 4 bases removed from V and 8 bases from J, the gap between germline ends came to 15 bases. There are 13 residues in the CDR3. Germline V gene lookup returns CDR1 SQVTM and CDR2 ANQGSEA. DNA for the CDR3: TGCAGCGTTGGCGCGCAAGTTAGGGATGAGCAGTTCTTC. This sequence encodes CSVGAQVRDEQFF.

The V call is TRBV4-3, the J call TRBJ1-2; D not resolved. Looked up from germline, CDR1 is LGHNA and CDR2 is YSLEER. Trimming left V 4 bases short and J 6 bases short, with 9 bases between. This CDR3 has 12 amino acids. The CDR3 coding sequence is TGCGCCAGCAGCCGTGGCCCCGATGGCTACACCTTC. Its translation: CASSRGPDGYTF.

V is TRBV5-4 and J is TRBJ2-4; 10 bases map to TRBD2. The CDR3 has 20 amino acids. Germline CDR1 and CDR2: SGHNT and YYREEE (reference sequence). V was clipped by 0 bases and J by 0 bases; unmatched bases: 12. In DNA form, the CDR3 reads TGTGCCAGCAGCTTGGGTTCATTAGCGGGGGGTTATGGAGCCAAAAACATTCAGTACTTC. Amino acids: CASSLGSLAGGYGAKNIQYF.

This chain uses TRBV10-2 with TRBJ1-3; D perhaps matches TRBD1 (6 bases). Trimming left V 4 bases short and J 0 bases short, with 13 bases between. Germline V gene sequence: CDR1 WSHSY, CDR2 SAAADI. The CDR3 has 16 amino acids. The CDR3: CASSGDRSSSGNTIYF. In DNA form, the CDR3 reads TGCGCCAGCAGTGGAGACAGGTCCTCCTCTGGAAACACCATATATTTT.